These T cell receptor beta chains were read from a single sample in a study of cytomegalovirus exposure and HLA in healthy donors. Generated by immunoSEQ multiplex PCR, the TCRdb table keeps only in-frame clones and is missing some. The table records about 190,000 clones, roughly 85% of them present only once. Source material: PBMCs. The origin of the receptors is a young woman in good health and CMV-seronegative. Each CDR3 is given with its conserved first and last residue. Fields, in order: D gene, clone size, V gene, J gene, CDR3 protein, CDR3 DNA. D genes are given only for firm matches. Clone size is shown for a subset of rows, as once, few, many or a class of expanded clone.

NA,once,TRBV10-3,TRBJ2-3,CAISAVQGRGTDTQYF,TGTGCCATCAGTGCCGTCCAGGGTAGGGGTACAGATACGCAGTATTTT
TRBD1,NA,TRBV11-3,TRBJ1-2,CASSSPGQGAFGYTF,TGTGCCAGCAGCTCTCCGGGACAGGGGGCGTTTGGCTACACCTTC
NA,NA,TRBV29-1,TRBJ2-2,CSVIYTGELFF,TGCAGCGTTATATACACCGGGGAGCTGTTTTTT
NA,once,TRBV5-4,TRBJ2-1,CASSWPPYNEQFF,TGTGCCAGCAGCTGGCCCCCCTACAATGAGCAGTTCTTC
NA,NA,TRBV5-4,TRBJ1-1,CASSLDSGSRWATEAFF,TGTGCCAGCAGCTTGGACAGTGGGTCCAGGTGGGCCACTGAAGCTTTCTTT
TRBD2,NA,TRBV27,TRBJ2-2,CASSLQLAGGRTGELFF,TGTGCCAGCAGTTTACAACTAGCGGGAGGGCGGACCGGGGAGCTGTTTTTT
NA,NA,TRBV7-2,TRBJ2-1,CASSSRSYNEQFF,TGTGCCAGCAGCTCCCGCTCCTACAATGAGCAGTTCTTC
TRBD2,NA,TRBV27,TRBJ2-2,CASSQTSGRGTGELFF,TGTGCCAGCAGTCAAACTAGCGGGAGAGGTACCGGGGAGCTGTTTTTT
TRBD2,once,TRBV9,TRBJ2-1,CASSQSGLVNNEQFF,TGTGCCAGCAGCCAGTCGGGACTAGTAAACAATGAGCAGTTCTTC
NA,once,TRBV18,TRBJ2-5,CASSPHQGETQYF,TGTGCCAGCTCACCACATCAGGGAGAGACCCAGTACTTC
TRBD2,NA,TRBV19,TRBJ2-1,CASGPTGGDLQRQFF,TGTGCCAGCGGTCCGACGGGAGGGGACCTACAGAGACAGTTCTTC
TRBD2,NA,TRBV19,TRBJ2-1,CASSTGLARDEQFF,TGTGCCAGTAGTACTGGACTAGCGAGGGATGAGCAGTTCTTC
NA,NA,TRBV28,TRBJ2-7,CASSPQASRQYF,TGTGCCAGCAGTCCCCAGGCGAGCAGACAGTACTTC
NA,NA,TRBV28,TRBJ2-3,CASSFEGSGSTDTQYF,TGTGCCAGCAGTTTTGAGGGCAGCGGTAGCACAGATACGCAGTATTTT
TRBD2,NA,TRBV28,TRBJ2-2,CAISFPGGTGELFF,TGTGCCATCTCCTTCCCCGGGGGGACCGGGGAGCTGTTTTTT
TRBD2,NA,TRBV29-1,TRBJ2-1,CSVVGTSGRSGNEQFF,TGCAGCGTTGTGGGGACTAGCGGGAGATCGGGCAATGAGCAGTTCTTC
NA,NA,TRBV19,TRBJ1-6,CASSPWPGRSPLHF,TGTGCCAGTAGTCCCTGGCCAGGGAGGTCACCCCTCCACTTT
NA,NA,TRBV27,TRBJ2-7,CASSLDQGYEQYF,TGTGCCAGCAGTTTAGACCAGGGGTACGAGCAGTACTTC
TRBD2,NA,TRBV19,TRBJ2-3,CASRPGLAGVFQDTQYF,TGTGCCAGTAGGCCCGGCCTAGCGGGAGTTTTCCAAGATACGCAGTATTTT
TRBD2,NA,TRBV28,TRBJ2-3,CASSFLAGETTDTQYF,TGTGCCAGCAGTTTCCTAGCGGGAGAAACCACAGATACGCAGTATTTT
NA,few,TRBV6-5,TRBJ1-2,CASSQGLPIYGYTF,TGTGCCAGCAGCCAGGGACTTCCTATCTATGGCTACACCTTC
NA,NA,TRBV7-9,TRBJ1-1,CASSLDPHSAFF,TGTGCCAGCAGCTTAGATCCCCACAGTGCTTTCTTT
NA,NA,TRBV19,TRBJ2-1,CASSIQGFNEQFF,TGTGCCAGTAGTATCCAGGGCTTCAATGAGCAGTTCTTC
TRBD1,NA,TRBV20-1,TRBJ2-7,CRTGKSYEQYF,TGCAGGACAGGGAAGTCCTACGAGCAGTACTTC
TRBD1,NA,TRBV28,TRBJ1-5,CASSLPGQGLHQPQHF,TGTGCCAGCTCCCTCCCGGGACAGGGCTTGCATCAGCCCCAGCATTTT
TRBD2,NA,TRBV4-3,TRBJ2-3,CASSQDPGLAGGSDTQYF,TGCGCCAGCAGCCAAGATCCGGGACTAGCGGGAGGTTCGGATACGCAGTATTTT
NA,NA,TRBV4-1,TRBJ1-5,CASSQAVAQPQHF,TGCGCCAGCAGCCAGGCAGTGGCCCAGCCCCAGCATTTT
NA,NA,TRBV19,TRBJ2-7,CASSYVAGSRYEQYF,TGTGCCAGTAGTTACGTCGCCGGGAGTAGATACGAGCAGTACTTC
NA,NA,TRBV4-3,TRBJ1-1,CASSQEDTMNTEAFF,TGCGCCAGCAGCCAAGAAGACACCATGAACACTGAAGCTTTCTTT
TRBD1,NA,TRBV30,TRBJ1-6,CAWRGTGQGLRSPLHF,TGTGCCTGGAGGGGGACTGGACAGGGCCTTCGTTCACCCCTCCACTTT
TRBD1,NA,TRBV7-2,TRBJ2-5,CASSLPRDRVHETQYF,TGTGCCAGCAGCTTGCCCCGGGACAGGGTCCATGAGACCCAGTACTTC
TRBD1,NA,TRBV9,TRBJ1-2,CASSVVPGQGLSSYGYTF,TGTGCCAGCAGCGTAGTCCCAGGACAGGGGCTCTCCTCTTATGGCTACACCTTC
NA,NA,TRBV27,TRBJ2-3,CASSLTPRSDTQYF,TGTGCCAGCAGTTTAACTCCGCGTTCAGATACGCAGTATTTT
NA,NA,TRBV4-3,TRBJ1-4,CASSQDGTGPNEKLFF,TGCGCCAGCAGCCAAGATGGAACAGGACCTAATGAAAAACTGTTTTTT
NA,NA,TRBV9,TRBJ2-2,CASSVGFRERNTGELFF,TGTGCCAGCAGCGTAGGGTTTCGGGAGCGTAACACCGGGGAGCTGTTTTTT
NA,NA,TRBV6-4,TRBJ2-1,CASSDRVGAGNEQFF,TGTGCCAGCAGTGACCGGGTGGGCGCGGGCAATGAGCAGTTCTTC
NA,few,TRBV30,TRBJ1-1,CAGQGNTEAFF,TGTGCCGGCCAGGGGAACACTGAAGCTTTCTTT
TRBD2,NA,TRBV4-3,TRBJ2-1,CASSQSLAGEGYNEQFF,TGCGCCAGCAGCCAGTCCTTAGCGGGAGAAGGGTACAATGAGCAGTTCTTC
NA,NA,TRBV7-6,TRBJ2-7,CASSLDEGGTYEQYF,TGTGCCAGCAGCTTAGACGAGGGTGGGACCTACGAGCAGTACTTC
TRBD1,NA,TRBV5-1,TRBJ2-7,CASSLVNRGSYEQYF,TGCGCCAGCAGCTTGGTGAACAGGGGTAGCTACGAGCAGTACTTC
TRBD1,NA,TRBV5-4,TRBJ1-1,CASSLGGTGGESTEAFF,TGTGCCAGCAGCTTGGGGGGGACAGGGGGCGAGTCCACTGAAGCTTTCTTT
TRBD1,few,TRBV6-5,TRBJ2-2,CASRLQGKNTGELFF,TGTGCCAGCAGACTACAGGGGAAGAACACCGGGGAGCTGTTTTTT
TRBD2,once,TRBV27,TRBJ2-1,CASSLFQPGLAGVNEQFF,TGTGCCAGCAGTTTATTCCAACCCGGACTAGCGGGAGTAAATGAGCAGTTCTTC
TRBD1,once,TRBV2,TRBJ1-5,CASRAGRTGGFQPQHF,TGTGCCAGCAGGGCTGGGCGGACAGGGGGCTTTCAGCCCCAGCATTTT
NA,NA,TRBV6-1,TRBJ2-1,CASRGAGGTYNEQFF,TGTGCCAGCAGAGGGGCTGGGGGGACCTACAATGAGCAGTTCTTC
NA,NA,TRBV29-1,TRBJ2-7,CSVVRVPFHEQYF,TGCAGCGTTGTTCGTGTGCCGTTCCACGAGCAGTACTTC
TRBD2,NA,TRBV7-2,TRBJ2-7,CASRFTSAHEQYF,TGTGCCAGCAGATTCACTAGCGCGCACGAGCAGTACTTC
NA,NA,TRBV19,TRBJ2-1,CASSTRLTNEQFF,TGTGCCAGTAGTACTAGATTGACCAATGAGCAGTTCTTC
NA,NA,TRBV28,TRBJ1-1,CASNPPAAGRSTEAFF,TGTGCCAGCAACCCACCCGCCGCAGGTAGAAGCACTGAAGCTTTCTTT